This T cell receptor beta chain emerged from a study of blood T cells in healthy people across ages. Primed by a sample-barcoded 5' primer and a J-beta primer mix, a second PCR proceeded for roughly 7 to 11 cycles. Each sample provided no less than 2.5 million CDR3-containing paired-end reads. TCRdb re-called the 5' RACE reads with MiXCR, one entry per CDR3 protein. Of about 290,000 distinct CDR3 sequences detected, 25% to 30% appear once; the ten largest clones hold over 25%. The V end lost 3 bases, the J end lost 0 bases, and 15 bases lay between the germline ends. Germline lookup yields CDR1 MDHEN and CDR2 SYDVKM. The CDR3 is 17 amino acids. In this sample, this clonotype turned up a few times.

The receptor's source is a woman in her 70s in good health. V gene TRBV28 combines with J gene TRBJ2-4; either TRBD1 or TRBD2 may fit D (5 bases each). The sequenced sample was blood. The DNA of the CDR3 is TGTGCCAGCAGTTTGTCCCGGGACCGATTAGCCAAAAACATTCAGTACTTC. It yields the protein CASSLSRDRLAKNIQYF.